The entry below describes one T cell receptor beta chain. Primers for the PCR totalled 60 Vbeta and 13 Jbeta. This table comes from immunoSEQ multiplex PCR, and its TCRdb copy is limited to in-frame clones, with some not included. There are around 180,000 clones in the sample; 75% to 80% occur only once, and approximately 6% lies in the top ten. This CDR3 has 14 amino acids. The J segment lost 10 bases and the V segment lost 6 bases, leaving 8 bases of the junction unmatched. Germline V gene data show CDR1 as MNHNS and CDR2 as SASEGT. This record comes from a study of cytomegalovirus exposure and HLA in healthy donors.

This receptor was obtained from a woman in her twenties or thirties in good health and CMV-seropositive. V is TRBV6-1 and J is TRBJ2-1, with TRBD2 identical over 11 bases. The sample was PBMCs. The CDR3 DNA is TGTGCCAGCAGCCAACTAGCGGGAGTGGGGGAGCAGTTCTTC. The encoded protein is CASSQLAGVGEQFF.